The T cell receptor (beta chain) described here comes from a study of T cell responses to AZD1222 COVID-19 vaccine. Findings and caveats of the study: Targeting of unmutated variant regions was reportedly seen in nearly half of spike-specific TCRs.

The repertoire was sequenced with immunoSEQ multiplex PCR; TCRdb's copy has only in-frame clones and lacks some. Among 160,000 or so clones, roughly nine tenths were seen once, and the ten largest hold about 1.6%. Pooled together were second doses at about 4 or about 12 weeks. Details on this clone: The antigen is not known.

The J segment lost 7 bases and the V segment lost 10 bases, leaving 11 bases of the junction unmatched. The CDR3 has 14 amino acids. From germline, CDR1 is LNHDA and CDR2 SQIVND (reference sequence). The specimen comprised peripheral blood, sampled 28 days after the second AZD1222 dose. The origin of this receptor is an adult who received the AZD1222 COVID-19 vaccine. This chain joins TRBV19 and TRBJ2-1, with 9 bases identical to TRBD2. Here the CDR3 reads CATDPKGLANEQFF. The CDR3 bases are TGTGCCACCGACCCAAAGGGACTAGCAAATGAGCAGTTCTTC.